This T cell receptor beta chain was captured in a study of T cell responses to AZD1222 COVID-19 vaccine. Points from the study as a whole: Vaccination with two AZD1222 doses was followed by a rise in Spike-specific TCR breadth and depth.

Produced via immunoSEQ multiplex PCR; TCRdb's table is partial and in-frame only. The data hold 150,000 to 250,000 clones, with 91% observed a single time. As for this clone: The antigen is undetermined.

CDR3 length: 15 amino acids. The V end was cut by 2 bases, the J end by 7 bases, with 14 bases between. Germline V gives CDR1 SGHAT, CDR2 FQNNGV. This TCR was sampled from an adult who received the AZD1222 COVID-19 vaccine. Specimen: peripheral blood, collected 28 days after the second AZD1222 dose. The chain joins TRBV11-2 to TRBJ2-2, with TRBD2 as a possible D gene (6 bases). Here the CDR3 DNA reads TGTGCCAGCAGCTTACGGAGCGCGCGGGACGGGGAGCTGTTTTTT. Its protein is CASSLRSARDGELFF.